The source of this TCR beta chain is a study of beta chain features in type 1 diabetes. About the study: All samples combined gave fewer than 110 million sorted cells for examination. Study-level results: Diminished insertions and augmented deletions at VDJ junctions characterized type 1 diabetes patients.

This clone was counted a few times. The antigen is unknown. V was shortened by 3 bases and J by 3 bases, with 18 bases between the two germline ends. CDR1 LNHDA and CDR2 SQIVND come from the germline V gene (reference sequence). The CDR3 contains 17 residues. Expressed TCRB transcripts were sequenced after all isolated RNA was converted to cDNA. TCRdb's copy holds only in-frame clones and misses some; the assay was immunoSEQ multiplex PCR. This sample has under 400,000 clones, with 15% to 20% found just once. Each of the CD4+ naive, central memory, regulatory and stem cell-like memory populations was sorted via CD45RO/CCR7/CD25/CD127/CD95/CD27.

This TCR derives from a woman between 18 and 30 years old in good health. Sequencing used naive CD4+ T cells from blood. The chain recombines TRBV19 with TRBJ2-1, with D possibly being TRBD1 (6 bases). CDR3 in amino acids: CASSILTGSILYNEQFF. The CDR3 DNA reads TGTGCCAGTAGTATTTTGACAGGATCTATCCTCTACAATGAGCAGTTCTTC.